What follows are 7 T cell receptor beta chains derived from one specimen sequenced in a study of T cells in Graves' hyperthyroidism and ophthalmopathy. TCR beta CDR3 regions were amplified from RNA. A set of HTBI primers served as the primers for a first-round RT-PCR of the TCR CDR3. TCRdb independently ran MiXCR on the multiplex PCR reads; one entry per CDR3 protein. The sample carries hundreds of thousands of distinct CDR3 sequences, less than 15% recorded once. What was sequenced was blood. Receptors were obtained from a woman aged 18-29 years with Graves' hyperthyroidism.

The chain recombines TRBV7-3 with TRBJ1-1; perhaps TRBD1 as D (5 bases). The germline gives CDR1 SGHTA, CDR2 FQGTGA. V was trimmed by 5 bases and J by 0 bases, leaving 7 bases between them. The CDR3 runs 13 residues. The CDR3 region has the DNA TGTGCCAGCAGCAAAGGGGTGAACACTGAAGCTTTCTTT. Protein: CASSKGVNTEAFF.

This clonotype was found many times. This sequence joins TRBV28 and TRBJ2-7; D call uncertain. This CDR3 is built from 13 residues. CDR1 MDHEN and CDR2 SYDVKM come from the germline V gene. Deletions cut 7 bases from V and 6 bases from J, with 16 bases between. CDR3 loop: CASKPPGPGEQYF. The CDR3 region has the DNA TGTGCCAGCAAGCCGCCAGGACCGGGCGAGCAGTACTTC.

This clonotype has only a few counts. The J gene is TRBJ2-1, the V gene TRBV6-2 or TRBV6-3; TRBD2 is a possible D gene (6 bases). Germline V lookup: CDR1 MNHEY, CDR2 SVGEGT. V was clipped by 1 base and J by 5 bases, with 15 bases between them. CDR3 length: 16 amino acids. CDR3 coding DNA: TGTGCCAGCAGTTACTTCGGGGACTCGGGGAACAATGAGCAGTTCTTC. Its protein is CASSYFGDSGNNEQFF.

This clonotype was found many times. The chain has TRBV28 and TRBJ2-1; D not certain. Trimming cost V 6 bases and J 5 bases, with 14 bases left between them. The CDR3 contains 14 residues. Per germline, CDR1 MDHEN and CDR2 SYDVKM. CDR3 in amino acids: CASSPVGGDNEQFF. The DNA of the CDR3 is TGTGCCAGCAGCCCCGTCGGCGGAGACAATGAGCAGTTCTTC.

This clonotype was recorded a few times. The chain links TRBV29-1 to TRBJ1-2; D gene uncertain. Germline values: CDR1 SQVTM, CDR2 ANQGSEA. V lost 5 bases and J lost 6, with 10 bases in between. The CDR3 contains 11 residues. The CDR3 bases are TGCAGCGTTATGGACTATGATGGCTACACCTTC. Its protein is CSVMDYDGYTF.

This clonotype showed up many times. The rearrangement uses TRBV9 and TRBJ2-1; D unclear. The germline CDR1 and CDR2 sequences are SGDLS and YYNGEE. Trimming took 2 bases from V and 2 from J, leaving 11 bases between them. The CDR3 is made up of 15 amino acids. This chain's CDR3 is CASSVNRLPYNEQFF. The CDR3 DNA reads as TGTGCCAGCAGCGTGAACCGGCTTCCCTACAATGAGCAGTTCTTC.

There are a few counts of this clonotype. The genes are TRBV4-3 and TRBJ1-2, with a possible D match to TRBD1 (5 bases). V was trimmed by 0 bases and J by 3 bases, leaving 8 bases between them. This CDR3 has 14 amino acids. CDR1 is LGHNA, CDR2 YSLEER, per germline. CDR3 amino acids: CASSQDDRYYGYTF. The DNA for the CDR3 is TGCGCCAGCAGCCAAGATGACAGATACTATGGCTACACCTTC.